What follows is one T cell receptor beta chain and its context. Its antigen is unidentified. Germline-derived CDR1 and CDR2 are LNHNV and YYDKDF (reference sequence). The V and J ends lost 0 bases and 10 bases respectively, with 10 bases between them. The CDR3 extends over 14 amino acids. Repertoires were generated with immunoSEQ multiplex PCR, while TCRdb's copy carries only in-frame clones and drops some. The profile covers some 270,000 clones, with approximately 88% appearing a single time and about 2.7% taken by the ten largest. Treatment described: about 20 received Ad26.COV2.S at low or high dose, single or two shots; about 5 received placebo; per-sample allocation not given. Sample collection was performed on day 63 after the first vaccine or placebo injection. The donor's status was that of an adult aged 18-55 years in Boston. These data come from a study of Ad26.COV2.S vaccination and SARS-CoV-2 variants. Study outcomes and limitations: Breadth and depth estimates from TCRs may understate total T cell responses.

This chain joins TRBV15 and TRBJ1-6; weak D call: TRBD1 (6 bases). The source was peripheral blood, collected in a trial of Ad26.COV2.S vaccine versus placebo. The clonotype was recovered from a person aged 18 to 59 who received the Ad26.COV2.S COVID-19 vaccine or a placebo. The CDR3 loop is CATSRDRGASPLHF. The CDR3 bases are TGTGCCACCAGCAGAGATAGGGGGGCCTCACCCCTCCACTTT.